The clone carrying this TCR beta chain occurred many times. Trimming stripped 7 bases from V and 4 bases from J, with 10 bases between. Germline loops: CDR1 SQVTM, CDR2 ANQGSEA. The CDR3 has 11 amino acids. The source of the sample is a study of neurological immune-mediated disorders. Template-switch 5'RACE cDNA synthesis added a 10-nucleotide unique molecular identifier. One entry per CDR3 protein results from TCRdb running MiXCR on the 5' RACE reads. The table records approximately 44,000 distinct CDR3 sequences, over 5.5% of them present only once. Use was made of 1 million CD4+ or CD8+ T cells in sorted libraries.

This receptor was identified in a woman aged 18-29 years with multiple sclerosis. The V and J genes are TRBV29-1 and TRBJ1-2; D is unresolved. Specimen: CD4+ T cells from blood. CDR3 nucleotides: TGCAGCGCCCTGGTGGGCTATGGCTACACCTTC. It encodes CSALVGYGYTF.